These T cell receptor beta chains were read from a single sample in a study of CD8+ T cells in alopecia areata. Assay: immunoSEQ multiplex PCR; the TCRdb copy retains only in-frame clones and omits some. The sample holds around 200,000 clones, roughly 64% seen once. The sample here was CD8+ T cells sorted from blood, taken at week 24, from a patient treated with tofacitinib. The source is a human donor with alopecia areata. Both conserved end residues are part of each CDR3. The order of the fields is V gene, D gene, CDR3 length, J gene, clone size, CDR3 protein, CDR3 DNA. The D gene is left open where the match is weak. For some rows the clone size is stated as once, few or many, or as a class when expanded; others skip it.

>TRBV27|TRBD2|13|TRBJ2-3|NA
CASKGLASDTQYF
TGTGCCAGCAAAGGACTAGCGTCAGATACGCAGTATTTT
>TRBV7-9|NA|13|TRBJ1-4|few
CASGLKGGGKLFF
TGTGCCAGCGGGTTAAAAGGTGGTGGTAAACTGTTTTTT
>TRBV18|TRBD1|15|TRBJ1-2|NA
CASTGDRGSFFGYTF
TGTGCCAGCACCGGGGACAGGGGATCATTTTTTGGCTACACCTTC
>TRBV5-1|TRBD2|15|TRBJ2-1|NA
CASSFRLAGMNEQFF
TGCGCCAGCAGCTTCCGGCTAGCGGGCATGAATGAGCAGTTCTTC
>TRBV15|NA|17|TRBJ2-3|NA
CATSRLPPRWDTDTQYF
TGTGCCACCAGCAGGCTCCCGCCGAGGTGGGACACAGATACGCAGTATTTT
>TRBV13|NA|15|TRBJ2-7|NA
CASSLGGGTSYEQYF
TGTGCCAGCAGCTTAGGCGGGGGAACGTCCTACGAGCAGTACTTC
>TRBV19|NA|11|TRBJ1-1|NA
CASSISQEAFF
TGTGCCAGTAGTATAAGTCAAGAAGCTTTCTTT
>TRBV5-1|TRBD1|14|TRBJ2-5|NA
CASSFGQGKETQYF
TGCGCCAGCAGCTTCGGACAGGGTAAAGAGACCCAGTACTTC
>TRBV27|NA|14|TRBJ1-2|NA
CASSSMGRGYGYTF
TGTGCCAGCAGTTCGATGGGGCGCGGCTATGGCTACACCTTC
>TRBV5-6|NA|14|TRBJ1-5|NA
CASSRGQSNQPQHF
TGTGCCAGCAGCCGTGGACAGAGCAATCAGCCCCAGCATTTT
>TRBV6-5|NA|15|TRBJ1-2|NA
CASSYRDPQEDGYTF
TGTGCCAGCAGTTACCGGGATCCCCAAGAGGATGGCTACACCTTC
>TRBV11-1|NA|12|TRBJ1-1|NA
CASSRGTIEAFF
TGTGCCAGCAGCCGAGGCACAATAGAAGCTTTCTTT
>TRBV4-1|NA|12|TRBJ2-1|NA
CASSPPGLEQFF
TGCGCCAGCAGCCCACCGGGTCTTGAGCAGTTCTTC
>TRBV6-6|TRBD1|13|TRBJ2-7|NA
CASLGQDSYEQYF
TGTGCCAGCCTAGGACAGGACTCCTACGAGCAGTACTTC
>TRBV29-1|TRBD1|14|TRBJ1-5|NA
CSVKDRGLFQPQHF
TGCAGTGTGAAGGACAGGGGGCTTTTTCAGCCCCAGCATTTT
>TRBV6-5|NA|11|TRBJ2-7|once
CASRLAYEQYF
TGTGCCAGCAGACTAGCCTACGAGCAGTACTTC
>TRBV7-9|NA|11|TRBJ2-5|NA
CAWRLGETQYF
TGTGCGTGGAGGCTTGGTGAGACCCAGTACTTC
>TRBV9|NA|15|TRBJ2-5|NA
CASSGSVGIQETQYF
TGTGCCAGCAGCGGGAGCGTAGGGATCCAAGAGACCCAGTACTTC
>TRBV7-9|NA|12|TRBJ1-1|few
CASSGSDIEAFF
TGTGCCAGCAGCGGATCGGACATTGAAGCTTTCTTT
>TRBV29-1|TRBD1|14|TRBJ2-7|NA
CSVLDRGSSYEQYF
TGCAGCGTTTTGGACAGGGGGAGCTCCTACGAGCAGTACTTC
>TRBV15|NA|17|TRBJ2-1|NA
CATSRDLEGPVYNEQFF
TGTGCCACCAGCAGAGATCTTGAAGGGCCCGTCTACAATGAGCAGTTCTTC
>TRBV27|NA|14|TRBJ2-7|NA
CASSLTAQGQEQYF
TGTGCCAGCAGTTTGACGGCCCAGGGTCAGGAGCAGTACTTC
>TRBV13|NA|13|TRBJ2-7|NA
CASSTTLAYEQHF
TGTGCCAGCAGCACAACCCTAGCCTACGAGCAGCACTTC
>TRBV4-1|NA|12|TRBJ1-1|NA
CASSQLQGEAFF
TGCGCCAGCAGCCAGCTACAGGGTGAAGCTTTCTTT
>TRBV30|NA|15|TRBJ1-1|NA
CAWSVTDRTYTEAFF
TGTGCCTGGAGTGTAACCGACAGGACCTACACTGAAGCTTTCTTT
>TRBV25-1|NA|12|TRBJ1-2|NA
CASSVGLYGYTF
TGTGCCAGCAGTGTGGGGCTCTATGGCTACACCTTC
>TRBV10-3|NA|11|TRBJ2-7|few
CAISSSYEQYF
TGTGCCATCAGTAGTTCTTACGAGCAGTACTTC
>TRBV6-5|TRBD1|14|TRBJ2-5|few
CASSRGTGIETQYF
TGTGCCAGCTCAAGGGGGACAGGGATAGAGACCCAGTACTTC
>TRBV6-6|TRBD2|15|TRBJ2-1|NA
CASTPFSGGNNEQFF
TGTGCCAGCACCCCCTTTAGCGGGGGGAACAATGAGCAGTTCTTC
>TRBV4-1|NA|15|TRBJ2-2|NA
CASSLVGENTGELFF
TGCGCCAGCAGCCTTGTAGGGGAGAACACCGGGGAGCTGTTTTTT
>TRBV9|NA|14|TRBJ2-1|NA
CASSGYLSYNEQFF
TGTGCCAGCAGCGGGTATCTATCCTACAATGAGCAGTTCTTC
>TRBV27|NA|14|TRBJ1-2|NA
CASSPKGHTNGYTF
TGTGCCAGCAGTCCAAAGGGACACACTAATGGCTACACCTTC
>TRBV5-1|NA|15|TRBJ2-1|NA
CASSRTLSKYNEQFF
TGCGCCAGCAGCCGGACGCTGAGCAAATACAATGAGCAGTTCTTC
>TRBV7-9|TRBD1|15|TRBJ1-4|NA
CASSWGQNTNEKLFF
TGTGCCAGCAGCTGGGGACAGAATACTAATGAAAAACTGTTTTTT
>TRBV5-1|NA|13|TRBJ1-1|NA
CASSWELNTEAFF
TGCGCCAGCAGTTGGGAGTTGAACACTGAAGCTTTCTTT
>TRBV2|NA|16|TRBJ2-7|once
CASSDSASARYYEQYF
TGTGCCAGCAGCGACTCGGCCTCAGCCCGATATTACGAGCAGTACTTC
>TRBV6-5|NA|13|TRBJ2-3|few
CAKTGLSTDTQYF
TGTGCGAAGACAGGCCTAAGCACAGATACGCAGTATTTT
>TRBV5-1|TRBD1|17|TRBJ2-1|NA
CASSLTPKHRGDNEQFF
TGCGCCAGCAGCCTAACACCTAAACACAGGGGCGACAATGAGCAGTTCTTC
>TRBV5-1|NA|17|TRBJ1-2|NA
CASSLQATPDPGYGYTF
TGCGCCAGCAGCCTTCAGGCTACACCAGACCCTGGCTATGGCTACACCTTC
>TRBV30|NA|12|TRBJ2-1|few
CAWSVGYNEQFF
TGTGCCTGGAGTGTAGGGTACAATGAGCAGTTCTTC
>TRBV6-5|TRBD1|14|TRBJ2-7|NA
CASHTGTGYYEQYF
TGTGCCAGCCACACCGGGACAGGGTACTACGAGCAGTACTTC
>TRBV5-6|NA|13|TRBJ1-1|few
CASSHGAGPEAFF
TGTGCCAGCAGCCACGGTGCCGGCCCAGAAGCTTTCTTT
>TRBV5-1|TRBD2|15|TRBJ2-5|NA
CASTSAGGRQETQYF
TGCGCCAGTACCTCAGCGGGGGGCCGACAAGAGACCCAGTACTTC
>TRBV9|NA|13|TRBJ1-2|NA
CASGEGTDYGYTF
TGTGCCAGCGGTGAGGGGACCGATTATGGCTACACCTTC
>TRBV5-4|TRBD1|15|TRBJ2-5|NA
CASSLPRDRQETQYF
TGTGCCAGCAGCTTGCCCCGGGACAGGCAAGAGACCCAGTACTTC